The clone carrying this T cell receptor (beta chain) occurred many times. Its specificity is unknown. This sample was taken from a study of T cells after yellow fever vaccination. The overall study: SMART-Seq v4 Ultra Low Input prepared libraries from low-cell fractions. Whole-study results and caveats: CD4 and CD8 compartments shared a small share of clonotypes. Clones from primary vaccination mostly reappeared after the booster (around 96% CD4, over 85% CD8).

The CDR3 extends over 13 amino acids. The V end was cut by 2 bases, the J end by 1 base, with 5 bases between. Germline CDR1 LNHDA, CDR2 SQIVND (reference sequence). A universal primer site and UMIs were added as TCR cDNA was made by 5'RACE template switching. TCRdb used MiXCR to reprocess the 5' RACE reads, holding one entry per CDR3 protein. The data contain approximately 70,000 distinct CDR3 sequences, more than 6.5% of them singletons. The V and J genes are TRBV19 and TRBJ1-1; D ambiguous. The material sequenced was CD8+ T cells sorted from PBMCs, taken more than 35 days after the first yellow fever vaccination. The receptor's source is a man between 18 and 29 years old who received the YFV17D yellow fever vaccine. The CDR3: CASSITGNTEAFF. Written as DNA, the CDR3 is TGTGCCAGTAGTATAACGGGGAACACTGAAGCTTTCTTT.